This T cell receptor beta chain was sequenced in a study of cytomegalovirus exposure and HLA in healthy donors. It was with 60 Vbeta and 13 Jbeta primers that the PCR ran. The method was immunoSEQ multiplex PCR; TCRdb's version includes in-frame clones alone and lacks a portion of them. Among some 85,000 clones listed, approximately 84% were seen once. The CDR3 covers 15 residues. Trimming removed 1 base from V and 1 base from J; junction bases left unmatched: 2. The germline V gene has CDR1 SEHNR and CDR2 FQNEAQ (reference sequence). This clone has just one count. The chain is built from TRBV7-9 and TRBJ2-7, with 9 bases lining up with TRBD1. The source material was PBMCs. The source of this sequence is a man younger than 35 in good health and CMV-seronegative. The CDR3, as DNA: TGTGCCAGCAGCTTAGTCGGGACAGGGTCCTACGAGCAGTACTTC. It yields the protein CASSLVGTGSYEQYF.